Given below is one T cell receptor beta chain in context. Looked up from germline, CDR1 is MNHEY and CDR2 is SVGEGT. The CDR3 has 15 amino acids. The junction had 13 bases not matched to a gene; V was cut back by 6 bases and J by 9 bases. This specimen belongs to a study of control samples from healthy donors and cancer patients. Clones were read by immunoSEQ multiplex PCR, and TCRdb kept only the in-frame ones, dropping some. The table has fewer than 110,000 clones, approximately 90% seen once. Material for sequencing was blood. V and J are TRBV6-2 or TRBV6-3 and TRBJ2-1; 8 bases map to TRBD2. This receptor was identified in a man aged 25-40 years in good health. CDR3 residues: CASSTNRGGPIEQFF. CDR3 sequence (DNA): TGTGCCAGCAGCACTAATCGGGGGGGGCCGATTGAGCAGTTCTTC.